The T cell receptor beta chain under discussion was sequenced for a study of T cells in Graves' hyperthyroidism and ophthalmopathy. From RNA transcripts, TCR beta CDR3 regions were amplified. The study used the HTBI primer set for a first-round RT-PCR of the TCR CDR3. Via MiXCR, TCRdb re-called the multiplex PCR reads, giving one row per CDR3 protein. The sample records 380,000 or so distinct CDR3 sequences, approximately 13% being singletons. Patients having uncontrolled infection, another autoimmune disease, pregnancy or lactation were not included. Whole-study findings and limits: The model made its ophthalmopathy prediction, and onset followed a median approximately 6 months later.

There are a few counts of this clonotype. The antigen is undetermined. Trimming took off 2 bases at V and 3 bases at J, with 12 bases between the two ends. CDR1 is SGHAT and CDR2 is FQNNGV in the germline V gene. This CDR3 has 15 amino acids. The J gene is TRBJ2-3, the V gene TRBV11-2, with TRBD2 as a possible D gene (6 bases). The receptor was derived from a man aged 25 to 40 with Graves' hyperthyroidism that later progressed to Graves' ophthalmopathy. Sequenced sample: blood. CDR3 sequence (DNA): TGTGCCAGCAGCTTATTTAGTGGGAGGACAGATACGCAGTATTTT. Encoded protein: CASSLFSGRTDTQYF. The variable domain in full, completed from reference TRBV11-2 and TRBJ2-3, reads EAGVAQSPRYKIIEKRQSVAFWCNPISGHATLYWYQQILGQGPKLLIQFQNNGVVDDSQLPKDRFSAERLKGVDSTLKIQPAKLEDSAVYLCASSLFSGRTDTQYFGPGTRLTVL.